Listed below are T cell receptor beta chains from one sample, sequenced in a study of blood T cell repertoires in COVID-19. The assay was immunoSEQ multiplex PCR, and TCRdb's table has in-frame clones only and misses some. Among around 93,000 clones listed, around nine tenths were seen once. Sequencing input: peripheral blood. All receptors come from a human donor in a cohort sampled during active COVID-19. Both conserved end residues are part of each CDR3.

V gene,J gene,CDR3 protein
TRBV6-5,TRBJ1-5,CASSYDQAQPQHF
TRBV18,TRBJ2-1,CASSPPMGSSYNEQFF
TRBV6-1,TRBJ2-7,CASSESGRAYEQYF
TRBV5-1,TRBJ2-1,CASSLVQNNEQFF
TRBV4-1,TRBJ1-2,CASSQDSSYGYTF
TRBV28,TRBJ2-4,CASSNLAGAGIQYF
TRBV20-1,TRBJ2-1,CSASPISGQSSYNEQFF
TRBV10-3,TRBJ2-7,CAISESVTISYEQYF
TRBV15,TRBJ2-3,CATSRVKLARLADTQYF
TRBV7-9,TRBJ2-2,CASSPWVARGTGELFF
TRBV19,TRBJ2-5,CASSPWSGKETQYF
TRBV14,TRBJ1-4,CASSQFLQANEKLFF
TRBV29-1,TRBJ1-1,CSATLRDRGATEAFF
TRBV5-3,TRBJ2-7,CARSLRHPGQGGYEQYF
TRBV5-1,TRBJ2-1,CASRSSASSYNEQFF
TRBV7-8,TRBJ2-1,CASSLDMGLEQFF
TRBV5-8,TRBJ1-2,CASSPGQRANYGYTF
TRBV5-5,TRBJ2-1,CASSRTGVSSYNEQFF
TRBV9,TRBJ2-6,CASSPEVGANVLTF
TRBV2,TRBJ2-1,CASSRDRGRVNEQFF
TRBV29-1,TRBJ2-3,CSGGAGGPIDTQYF
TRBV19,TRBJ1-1,CASTAGAGNTEAFF
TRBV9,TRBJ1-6,CASSPQSSYNSPLHF
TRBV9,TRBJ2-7,CASSVVNPGRSSYEQYF
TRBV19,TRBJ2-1,CATRGLERNNEQFF
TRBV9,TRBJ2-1,CASSAPTGNEQFF
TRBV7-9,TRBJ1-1,CASSLGTAVNTEAFF
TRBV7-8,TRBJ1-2,CASSLREGLGYTF
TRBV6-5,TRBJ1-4,CASSYTNRVINEKLFF
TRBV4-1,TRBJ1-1,CASSQQTVNTEAFF
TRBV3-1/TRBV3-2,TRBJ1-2,CASSEGQGYGYTF
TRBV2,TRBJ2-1,CASSETGSGGAGEQFF
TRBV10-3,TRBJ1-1,CAISEKLMNTEAFF
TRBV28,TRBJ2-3,CAIGLAGGADTQYF
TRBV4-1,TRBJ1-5,CASSFSDSSNQPQHF
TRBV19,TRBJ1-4,CASQLQIGQVNEKLFF
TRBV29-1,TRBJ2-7,CSVVGGRFAYEQYF
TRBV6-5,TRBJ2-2,CASSYSGTGSTGELFF
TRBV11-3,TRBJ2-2,CASSFQGATGELFF
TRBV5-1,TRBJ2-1,CASSPGTSPAYNEQFF
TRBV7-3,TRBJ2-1,CASSLGTSGGYNEQFF
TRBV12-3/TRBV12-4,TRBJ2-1,CASSPQFF
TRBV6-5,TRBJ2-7,CASSRPGQHSYEQYF
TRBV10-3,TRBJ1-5,CAISLSVDQPQHF
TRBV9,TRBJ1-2,CASKGVGYTF
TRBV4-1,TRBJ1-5,CASSQDFSVIVDQPQHF
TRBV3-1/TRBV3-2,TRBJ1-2,CASSQAQGSHYGYTF
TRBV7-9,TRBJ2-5,CASSHGWTGFQETQYF
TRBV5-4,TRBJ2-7,CASRPSGSYEQYF
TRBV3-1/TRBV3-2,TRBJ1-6,CASSQDPRDSPLHF
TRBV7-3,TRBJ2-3,CASSPQGGDTDTQYF
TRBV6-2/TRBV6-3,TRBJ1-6,CASSYSNRVGSPLHF
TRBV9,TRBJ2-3,CASSASGTAADTQYF